This TCR beta chain came from a study of shared clonotypes between healthy human individuals. In the study overall: Each donor had three CD4 naive, three CD4 memory, two CD8 naive and one CD8 memory plate.

The V end was cut by 0 bases, the J end by 5 bases, with 9 bases between. Germline lookup yields CDR1 SGDLS and CDR2 YYNGEE. This CDR3 has 14 amino acids. Data came from immunoSEQ multiplex PCR; TCRdb stores just in-frame clones and leaves some out. The sample has hundreds of thousands of clones, approximately 95% seen once; the top ten hold approximately 0.06%. This chain links TRBV9 with TRBJ1-5; D is unresolved. The receptor comes from a woman in her twenties or thirties in good health. Sequenced material: naive CD4+ T cells sorted from blood. Subset here: CD45RA+ positively selected. The CDR3 here is CASSVEDRDQPQHF. CDR3 sequence (DNA): TGTGCCAGCAGCGTAGAGGATCGAGATCAGCCCCAGCATTTT.